The clone carrying this T cell receptor (beta chain) appeared once. RNA transcripts were the template for amplifying TCR beta CDR3 regions. In the first-round RT-PCR of the TCR CDR3, the HTBI primer set was used. Each CDR3 protein is one row after TCRdb ran MiXCR on the multiplex PCR reads. The table shows approximately 360,000 distinct CDR3 sequences, with 15% to 19% occurring only once. Trimming shortened V by 0 bases and J by 3 bases, and 8 bases separated the two germline ends. CDR1 is MNHEY and CDR2 is SVGEGT in the germline V gene. The CDR3 loop spans 14 amino acids. These data belong to a study of T cells in Graves' hyperthyroidism and ophthalmopathy. Disease duration under 2 months; hyperthyroidism patients were aged 18 to 65. First hyperthyroidism diagnosis is when the blood sample was obtained, before any ophthalmopathy symptoms. Isolation of PBMCs was performed on about 10 ml fresh peripheral blood.

The sample taken for sequencing was blood. The receptor's source is a woman younger than 35 with Graves' hyperthyroidism that later progressed to Graves' ophthalmopathy. This chain uses TRBV6-2 or TRBV6-3 with TRBJ1-2; no clear D gene. This CDR3 is CASSYSTVYYGYTF. In DNA form, the CDR3 reads TGTGCCAGCAGTTACTCGACCGTATACTATGGCTACACCTTC.